These 10 T cell receptor beta chains were all obtained from the same sample, sequenced in a study of lymphopenia after photon versus proton radiotherapy. The assay was immunoSEQ multiplex PCR, and TCRdb's table has in-frame clones only and misses some. The sample lists around 50,000 clones; around 85% were seen once. The sequenced sample was peripheral blood, obtained from a patient treated with proton-based radiotherapy. All receptors derive from a man between 60 and 75 years old with pancreatic cancer.

The rearrangement uses TRBV18 and TRBJ1-4; D remains unclear. The CDR3 is made up of 16 amino acids. Germline assignment: CDR1 KGHSH and CDR2 LQKENI. V was trimmed by 1 base and J by 0 bases, leaving 9 bases between them. The CDR3 loop reads CASSPLLSATNEKLFF. CDR3 coding DNA: TGTGCCAGCTCACCACTTCTATCTGCAACTAATGAAAAACTGTTTTTT. The full variable domain, its missing parts supplied by reference TRBV18 and TRBJ1-4, is NAGVMQNPRHLVRRRGQEARLRCSPMKGHSHVYWYRQLPEEGLKFMVYLQKENIIDESGMPKERFSAEFPKEGPSILRIQQVVRGDSAAYFCASSPLLSATNEKLFFGSGTQLSVL.

This clone is a singleton in its sample. This chain connects TRBV4-1 to TRBJ1-1; a weak D match, TRBD1 (5 bases). Germline CDR1 reads MGHRA; CDR2 reads YSYEKL. V was shortened by 5 bases and J by 3 bases, with 13 bases between the two germline ends. This CDR3 spans 14 amino acids. The CDR3 nucleotides read TGCGCCAGCAGCGTGAGGGGTTCGGACACTGAAGCTTTCTTT. It encodes CASSVRGSDTEAFF.

This clone is a singleton in its sample. V is TRBV10-3 and J is TRBJ2-7; D possibly matches TRBD1 or TRBD2 (6 bases each). Trimming took 3 bases from V and 4 from J, leaving 16 bases between them. The CDR3 has 15 residues. Germline-derived CDR1 and CDR2 are ENHRY and SYGVKD. The CDR3 sequence: CAISDPSQGRYEQYF. CDR3 DNA sequence: TGTGCCATCAGTGACCCCTCGCAGGGGAGGTACGAGCAGTACTTC.

The chain employs TRBV28 and TRBJ2-5; 7 bases map to TRBD1. The V segment lost 3 bases and the J segment 5 bases; nucleotides outside the gene matches: 9. Germline values: CDR1 MDHEN, CDR2 SYDVKM. The CDR3 loop spans 15 amino acids. CDR3 sequence reads: CASSFPSTGWETQYF. The CDR3 DNA sequence: TGTGCCAGCAGTTTCCCGTCGACAGGGTGGGAGACCCAGTACTTC.

This sequence joins TRBV5-1 and TRBJ1-2, with D possibly TRBD1 on 5 matching bases. The germline CDR1 and CDR2 sequences are SGHRS and YFSETQ. V lost 0 bases and J 2 bases, leaving 11 bases between the germline ends. The CDR3 length is 15 residues. CDR3 DNA sequence: TGCGCCAGCAGCTTGGCCTCCGAGGGGAACTATGGCTACACCTTC. It specifies CASSLASEGNYGYTF.

CDR3 region: CASSLLGSGANVLTF. In DNA form, the CDR3 reads TGTGCCAGCAGCTTACTAGGCTCTGGGGCCAACGTCCTGACTTTC. The chain combines TRBV11-2 with TRBJ2-6; D remains unclear. V was trimmed by 2 bases and J by 0 bases, leaving 5 bases between them. This CDR3 contains 15 residues. Germline CDR1 SGHAT, CDR2 FQNNGV.

The chain is built from TRBV18 and TRBJ1-1; tentative D call: TRBD1 (6 bases). This CDR3 is built from 14 residues. Germline V gene lookup returns CDR1 KGHSH and CDR2 LQKENI. With 5 bases removed from V and 4 bases from J, the gap between germline ends came to 14 bases. CDR3: CASSSPGVGTEAFF. The CDR3 nucleotides read TGTGCCAGCTCATCCCCAGGGGTGGGCACTGAAGCTTTCTTT. Variable domain in full (rest from reference TRBV18 and TRBJ1-1): NAGVMQNPRHLVRRRGQEARLRCSPMKGHSHVYWYRQLPEEGLKFMVYLQKENIIDESGMPKERFSAEFPKEGPSILRIQQVVRGDSAAYFCASSSPGVGTEAFFGQGTRLTVV.

This clone was observed a few times. This rearrangement joins TRBV2 to TRBJ2-7; no reliable D call. Trimming took 5 bases from V and 3 from J, leaving 5 bases between them. CDR1 is SNHLY, CDR2 FYNNEI, per germline. The CDR3 length is 11 residues. The CDR3 loop reads CASSSNYEQYF. The CDR3 region has the DNA TGTGCCAGCAGTTCGAACTACGAGCAGTACTTC.

V gene TRBV28 combines with J gene TRBJ2-1; D is perhaps TRBD2 (7 bases). V shed 6 bases and J shed 5 bases, with 14 bases lying between them. Per the germline V gene, CDR1 is MDHEN and CDR2 is SYDVKM. The CDR3 extends over 14 amino acids. CDR3 in amino acids: CASSPGGGNNEQFF. The CDR3 bases are TGTGCCAGCAGCCCGGGGGGCGGGAACAATGAGCAGTTCTTC.

This clone came up once. The rearrangement links TRBV11-2 to TRBJ1-2, with D perhaps matching TRBD1 (5 bases). The germline V and J ends were trimmed by 3 bases and 8 bases, with 13 bases remaining between them. CDR1 is SGHAT and CDR2 is FQNNGV in the germline V gene. This CDR3 has 13 amino acids. As DNA, the CDR3 is TGTGCCAGCAGCTTGATGGGGACCGGCGGCTACACCTTC. Translation: CASSLMGTGGYTF. The complete variable domain, with remaining parts taken from reference TRBV11-2 and TRBJ1-2, reads EAGVAQSPRYKIIEKRQSVAFWCNPISGHATLYWYQQILGQGPKLLIQFQNNGVVDDSQLPKDRFSAERLKGVDSTLKIQPAKLEDSAVYLCASSLMGTGGYTFGSGTRLTVV.